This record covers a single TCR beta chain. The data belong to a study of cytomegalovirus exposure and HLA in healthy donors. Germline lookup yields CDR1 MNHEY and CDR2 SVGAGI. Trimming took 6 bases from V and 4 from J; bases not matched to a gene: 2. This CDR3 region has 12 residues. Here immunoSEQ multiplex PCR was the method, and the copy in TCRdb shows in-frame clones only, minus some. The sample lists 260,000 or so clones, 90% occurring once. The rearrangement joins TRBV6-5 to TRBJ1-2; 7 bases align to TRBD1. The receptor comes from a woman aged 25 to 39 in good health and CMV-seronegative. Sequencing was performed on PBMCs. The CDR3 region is CASSWDSYGYTF. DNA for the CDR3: TGTGCCAGCAGCTGGGACAGCTATGGCTACACCTTC.